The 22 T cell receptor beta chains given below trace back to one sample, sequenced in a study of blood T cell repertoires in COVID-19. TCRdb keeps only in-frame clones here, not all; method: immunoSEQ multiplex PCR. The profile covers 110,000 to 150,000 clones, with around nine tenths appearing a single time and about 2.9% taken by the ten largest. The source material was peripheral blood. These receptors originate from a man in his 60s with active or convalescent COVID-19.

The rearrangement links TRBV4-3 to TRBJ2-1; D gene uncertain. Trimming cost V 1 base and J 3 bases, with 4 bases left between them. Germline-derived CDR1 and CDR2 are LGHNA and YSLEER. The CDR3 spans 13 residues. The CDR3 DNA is TGCGCCAGCAGCCAAGGGAGCTACAATGAGCAGTTCTTC. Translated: CASSQGSYNEQFF.

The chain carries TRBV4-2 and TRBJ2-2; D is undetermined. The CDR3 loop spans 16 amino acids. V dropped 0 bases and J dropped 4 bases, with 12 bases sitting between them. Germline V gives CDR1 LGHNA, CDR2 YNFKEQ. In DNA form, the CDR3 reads TGTGCCAGCAGCCAAGATGGTCCGCAGGTCACCGGGGAGCTGTTTTTT. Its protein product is CASSQDGPQVTGELFF.

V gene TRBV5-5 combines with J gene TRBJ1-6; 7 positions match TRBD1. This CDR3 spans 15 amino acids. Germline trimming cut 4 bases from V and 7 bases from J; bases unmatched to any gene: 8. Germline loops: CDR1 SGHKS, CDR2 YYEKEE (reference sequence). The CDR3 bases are TGTGCCAGCAGCGGCCCGGGGACAGTCAATTCACCCCTCCACTTT. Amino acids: CASSGPGTVNSPLHF.

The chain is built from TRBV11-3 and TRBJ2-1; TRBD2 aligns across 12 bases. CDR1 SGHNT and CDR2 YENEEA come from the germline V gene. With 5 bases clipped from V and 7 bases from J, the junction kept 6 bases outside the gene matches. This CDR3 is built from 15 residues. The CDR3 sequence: CASSPLAGGLNEQFF. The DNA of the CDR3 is TGTGCCAGCAGCCCTCTAGCGGGGGGGCTTAATGAGCAGTTCTTC.

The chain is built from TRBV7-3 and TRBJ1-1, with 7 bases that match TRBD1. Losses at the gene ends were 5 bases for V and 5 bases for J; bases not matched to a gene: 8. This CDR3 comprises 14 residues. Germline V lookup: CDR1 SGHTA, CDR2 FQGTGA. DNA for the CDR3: TGTGCCAGCAGCCTGGGACAGTCCCAGACTGAAGCTTTCTTT. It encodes CASSLGQSQTEAFF.

CDR3 residues: CASSQEGTAYNEQFF. CDR3 DNA sequence: TGTGCCAGCAGCCAAGAAGGGACTGCGTACAATGAGCAGTTCTTC. The J gene is TRBJ2-1, the V gene TRBV4-2, with D perhaps matching TRBD2 (6 bases). The CDR3 loop spans 15 amino acids. Trimming left V 0 bases short and J 4 bases short, with 10 bases between. The V gene's germline CDR1 is LGHNA and CDR2 YNFKEQ.

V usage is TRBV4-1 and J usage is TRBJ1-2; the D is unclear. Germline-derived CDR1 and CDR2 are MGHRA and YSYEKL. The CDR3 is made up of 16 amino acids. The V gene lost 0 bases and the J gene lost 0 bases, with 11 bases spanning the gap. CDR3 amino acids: CASSQDWSQSNYGYTF. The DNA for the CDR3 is TGCGCCAGCAGCCAAGATTGGTCACAGTCTAACTATGGCTACACCTTC.

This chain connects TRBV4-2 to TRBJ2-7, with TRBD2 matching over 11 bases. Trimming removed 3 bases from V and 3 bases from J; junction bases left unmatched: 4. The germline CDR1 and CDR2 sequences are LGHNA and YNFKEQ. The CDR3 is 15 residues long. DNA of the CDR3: TGTGCCAGCAGCCAGACTAGCGGGGCCGACTACGAGCAGTACTTC. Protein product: CASSQTSGADYEQYF.

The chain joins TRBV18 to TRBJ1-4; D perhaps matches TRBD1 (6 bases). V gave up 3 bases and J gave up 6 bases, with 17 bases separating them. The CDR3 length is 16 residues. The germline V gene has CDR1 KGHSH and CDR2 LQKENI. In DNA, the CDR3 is TGTGCCAGCTCACCTTTACCCGACAGGTTTGATGAAAAACTGTTTTTT. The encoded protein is CASSPLPDRFDEKLFF.

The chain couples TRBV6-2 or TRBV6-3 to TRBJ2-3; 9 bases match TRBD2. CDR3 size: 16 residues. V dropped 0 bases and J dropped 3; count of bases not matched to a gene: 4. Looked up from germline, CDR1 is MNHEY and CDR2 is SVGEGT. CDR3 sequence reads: CASSYSPSGITDTQYF. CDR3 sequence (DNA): TGTGCCAGCAGTTACTCGCCTAGCGGGATAACAGATACGCAGTATTTT.

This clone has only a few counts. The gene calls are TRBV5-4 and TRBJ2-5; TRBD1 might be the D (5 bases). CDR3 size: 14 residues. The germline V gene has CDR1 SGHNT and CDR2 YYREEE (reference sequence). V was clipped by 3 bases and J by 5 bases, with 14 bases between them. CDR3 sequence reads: CASSSRVSSETQYF. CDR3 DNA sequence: TGTGCCAGCAGCTCCAGGGTCAGTTCGGAGACCCAGTACTTC.

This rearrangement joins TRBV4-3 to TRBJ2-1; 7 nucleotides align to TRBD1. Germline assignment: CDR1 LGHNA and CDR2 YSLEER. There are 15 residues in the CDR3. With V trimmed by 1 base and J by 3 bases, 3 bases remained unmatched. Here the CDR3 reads CASSQGQGSYNEQFF. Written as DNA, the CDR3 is TGCGCCAGCAGCCAAGGACAGGGAAGCTACAATGAGCAGTTCTTC.

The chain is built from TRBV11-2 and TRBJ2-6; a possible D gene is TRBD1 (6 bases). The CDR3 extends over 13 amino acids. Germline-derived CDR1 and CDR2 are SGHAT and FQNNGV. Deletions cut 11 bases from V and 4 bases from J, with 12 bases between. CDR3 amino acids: CAAGVTGANVLTF. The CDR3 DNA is TGTGCCGCAGGGGTAACCGGGGCCAACGTCCTGACTTTC. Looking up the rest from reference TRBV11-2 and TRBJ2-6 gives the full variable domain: EAGVAQSPRYKIIEKRQSVAFWCNPISGHATLYWYQQILGQGPKLLIQFQNNGVVDDSQLPKDRFSAERLKGVDSTLKIQPAKLEDSAVYLCAAGVTGANVLTFGAGSRLTVL.

The CDR3, as DNA: TGCAGCGTTGCCACAAACTATGGCTACACCTTC. Its protein is CSVATNYGYTF. The genes are TRBV29-1 and TRBJ1-2; no firm D call. This CDR3 has 11 amino acids. V dropped 4 bases and J dropped 2 bases, with 5 bases sitting between them. Germline CDR1 is SQVTM and CDR2 is ANQGSEA. The full variable domain, with the rest looked up from reference TRBV29-1 and TRBJ1-2, is SAVISQKPSRDICQRGTSLTIQCQVDSQVTMMFWYRQQPGQSLTLIATANQGSEATYESGFVIDKFPISRPNLTFSTLTVSNMSPEDSSIYLCSVATNYGYTFGSGTRLTVV.

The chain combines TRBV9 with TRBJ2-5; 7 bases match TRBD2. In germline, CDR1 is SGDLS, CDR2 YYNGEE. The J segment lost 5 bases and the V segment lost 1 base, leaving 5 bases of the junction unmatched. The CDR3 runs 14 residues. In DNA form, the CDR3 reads TGTGCCAGCAGCGTAAGGAGCGGGATGGAGACCCAGTACTTC. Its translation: CASSVRSGMETQYF.

The CDR3 DNA reads TGTGCCAGTGGCGGGGGCACGCCCAGCTCCTACAATGAGCAGTTCTTC. Its translation is CASGGGTPSSYNEQFF. The rearrangement links TRBV19 to TRBJ2-1, with D possibly TRBD2 on 7 matching bases. V shed 8 bases and J shed 0 bases, with 17 bases lying between them. The length of the CDR3 is 16 residues. Germline values: CDR1 LNHDA, CDR2 SQIVND (reference sequence).

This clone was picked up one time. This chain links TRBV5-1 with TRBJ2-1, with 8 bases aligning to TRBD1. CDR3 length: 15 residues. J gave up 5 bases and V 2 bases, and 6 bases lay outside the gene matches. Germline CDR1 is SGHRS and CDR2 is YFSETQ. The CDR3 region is CASSLTTGANNEQFF. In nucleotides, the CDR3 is TGCGCCAGCAGCTTAACGACAGGGGCCAACAATGAGCAGTTCTTC.

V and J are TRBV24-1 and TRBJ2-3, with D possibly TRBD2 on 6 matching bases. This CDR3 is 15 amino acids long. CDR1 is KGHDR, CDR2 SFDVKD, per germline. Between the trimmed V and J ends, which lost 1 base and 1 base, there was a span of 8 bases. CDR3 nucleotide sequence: TGTGCCACCAGTGATTTTAAGCGGGGCACAGATACGCAGTATTTT. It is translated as CATSDFKRGTDTQYF.

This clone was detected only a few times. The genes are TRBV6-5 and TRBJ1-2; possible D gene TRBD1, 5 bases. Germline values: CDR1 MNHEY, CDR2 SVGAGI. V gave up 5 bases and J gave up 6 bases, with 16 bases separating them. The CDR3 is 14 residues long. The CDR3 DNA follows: TGTGCCAGCAGTCATTTGGCAGGGAGGGATGGCTACACCTTC. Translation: CASSHLAGRDGYTF.

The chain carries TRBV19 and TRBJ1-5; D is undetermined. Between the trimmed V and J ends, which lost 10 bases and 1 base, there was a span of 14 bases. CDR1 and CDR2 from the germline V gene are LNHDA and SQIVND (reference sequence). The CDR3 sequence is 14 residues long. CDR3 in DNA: TGTGCCATATCGGGGAGGGAAAGCAATCAGCCCCAGCATTTT. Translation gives CAISGRESNQPQHF.

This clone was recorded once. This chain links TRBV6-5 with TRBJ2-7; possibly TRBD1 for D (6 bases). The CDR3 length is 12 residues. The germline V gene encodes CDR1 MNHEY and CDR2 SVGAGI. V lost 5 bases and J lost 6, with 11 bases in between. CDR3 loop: CASSRRTAEQYF. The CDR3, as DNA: TGTGCCAGCAGTAGAAGGACAGCCGAGCAGTACTTC.

DNA of the CDR3: TGTGCCAGCAAGAGAACACTAGTTAATGAAAAACTGTTTTTT. Translation: CASKRTLVNEKLFF. The chain has TRBV13 and TRBJ1-4; D is unresolved. With 7 bases removed from V and 4 bases from J, the gap between germline ends came to 13 bases. CDR3 length equals 14 residues. CDR1 and CDR2 from the germline V gene are PRHDT and FYEKMQ (reference sequence).